This T cell receptor (beta chain) was sequenced for a study of tissue T cells after allogeneic stem cell transplantation. For the study at large: CD3+ T cells were flow-sorted when enough cells; otherwise DNA extracted directly. Overall study results and limits: The patient cohort was small and clinically heterogeneous, with limited sampling depth.

This clone has only a few counts. Antigen specificity is unknown. Germline assignment: CDR1 MDHEN and CDR2 SYDVKM. CDR3 size: 13 residues. Deletions cut 6 bases from V and 2 bases from J, with 11 bases between. Generated by immunoSEQ multiplex PCR, the TCRdb table keeps only in-frame clones and is missing some. The table lists 42,000 or so clones, 80% to 95% of them singletons. The sequencing used blood, collected before transplantation. This chain uses TRBV28 with TRBJ2-7, with D uncertain. The sequence was obtained from a woman aged 40-75 years who later had graft-versus-host disease after an allogeneic stem cell transplant. The CDR3, as DNA: TGTGCCAGCAGGGGAACACCGACCTACGAGCAGTACTTC. Translation: CASRGTPTYEQYF.